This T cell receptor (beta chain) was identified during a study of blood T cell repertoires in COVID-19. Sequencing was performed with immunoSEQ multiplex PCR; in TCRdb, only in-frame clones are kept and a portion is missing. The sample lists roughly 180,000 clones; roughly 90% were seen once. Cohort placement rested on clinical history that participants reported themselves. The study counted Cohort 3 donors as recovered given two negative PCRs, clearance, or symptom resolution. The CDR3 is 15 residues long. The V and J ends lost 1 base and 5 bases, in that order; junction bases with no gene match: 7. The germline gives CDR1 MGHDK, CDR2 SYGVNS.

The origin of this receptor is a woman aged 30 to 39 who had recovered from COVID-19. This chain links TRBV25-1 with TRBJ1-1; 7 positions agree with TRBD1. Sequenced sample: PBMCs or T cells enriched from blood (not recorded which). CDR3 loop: CASSESAGGGTEAFF. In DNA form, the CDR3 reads TGTGCCAGCAGTGAATCCGCAGGGGGTGGAACTGAAGCTTTCTTT.